This TCR beta chain was found in a study of blood T cell repertoires in COVID-19. Study overall: COVID-19 samples, acute and convalescent, were from the United States, Italy and Spain. Sources were T cells, B-cell-depleted T cells, or PBMCs; the material itself was cDNA or gDNA.

Authors' processing steps: Reference gene primers were amplified, and this amplification served to estimate nucleated cell counts. Sequenced by immunoSEQ multiplex PCR; TCRdb stores in-frame clones only, minus some. V, J and clone size were drawn from that table, and D and trimming were deduced from the DNA. Of about 83,000 clones in the sample, 70% to 90% were seen once. V was pared by 3 bases and J by 8 bases, with 12 bases between. Germline values: CDR1 SGDLS, CDR2 YYNGEE. This CDR3 comprises 14 residues. Sequenced sample: peripheral blood. This rearrangement joins TRBV9 to TRBJ1-6, with D possibly being TRBD1 (6 bases). This TCR was recovered from a woman at least 80 years old with acute or convalescent COVID-19. The CDR3 DNA is TGTGCCAGCAGCGACAGGGATTTCGATTCACCCCTCCACTTT. As protein: CASSDRDFDSPLHF. The variable domain in full, completed from reference TRBV9 and TRBJ1-6, reads DSGVTQTPKHLITATGQRVTLRCSPRSGDLSVYWYQQSLDQGLQFLIQYYNGEERAKGNILERFSAQQFPDLHSELNLSSLELGDSALYFCASSDRDFDSPLHFGNGTRLTVT.